This TCR beta chain stems from a study of shared T cell receptors in the human thymus. This table comes from immunoSEQ multiplex PCR, and its TCRdb copy is limited to in-frame clones, with some not included. The sample has hundreds of thousands of clones; approximately 88% are singletons. CDR1 is SGHNT and CDR2 is YENEEA in the germline V gene. Trimming removed 3 bases from V and 2 bases from J; junction bases left unmatched: 9. The CDR3 sequence is 17 residues long. Another study also made use of these data, one on human thymus T cells.

The receptor was derived from a boy under two years old with a congenital heart defect. The sample was thymocytes. The chain employs TRBV11-3 and TRBJ2-4; 8 bases are shared with TRBD1. The CDR3 coding sequence is TGTGCCAGCAGCTTGTACAACGACAGGGGCCCCAAAAACATTCAGTACTTC. It encodes CASSLYNDRGPKNIQYF.